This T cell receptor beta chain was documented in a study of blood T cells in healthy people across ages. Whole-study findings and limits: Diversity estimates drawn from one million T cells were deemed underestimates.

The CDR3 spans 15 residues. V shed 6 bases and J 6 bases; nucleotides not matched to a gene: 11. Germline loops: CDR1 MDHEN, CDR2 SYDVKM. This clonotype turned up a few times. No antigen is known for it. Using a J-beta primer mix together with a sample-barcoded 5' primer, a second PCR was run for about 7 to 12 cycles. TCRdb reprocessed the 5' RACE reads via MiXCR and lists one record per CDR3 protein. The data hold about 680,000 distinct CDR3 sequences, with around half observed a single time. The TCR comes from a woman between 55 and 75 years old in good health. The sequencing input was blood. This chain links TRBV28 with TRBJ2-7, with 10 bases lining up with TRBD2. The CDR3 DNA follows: TGTGCCAGCAGCTTTCGGCCTAGCGGGAGAGCCGAGCAGTACTTC. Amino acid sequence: CASSFRPSGRAEQYF.